This TCR beta chain originates from a study of blood T cell repertoires in COVID-19 (dated by TCRdb to about 2020). Broadly, across the study: The collaborator samples originated in the United States, Italy and Spain and spanned the acute and convalescent phases of COVID-19. The dataset comprised deeply sampled blood TCRbeta repertoires from subjects exposed to, actively infected with, or recovered from COVID-19. The material from the prospective study consisted of cDNA or gDNA derived from T cells, B-cell-depleted T cells, or PBMCs. The samples were drawn from the first 160 participants of the ongoing ImmuneRACE study and from over 950 subjects provided by 6 global collaborators. The repertoires were released in a freely available public database meant as a resource for research on the immune response to SARS-CoV-2. Sample metadata almost always included a de-identified subject ID, COVID-19 status, age in years and sex. Where HLA class I and class II types were available, the types were taken from metadata supplied by the sample provider, not from assay-based typing.

With regard to this clone: The target of this receptor is not known. No base qualities exist here, and no much larger clone lies one base off it.

The investigation overall reported the following: The amount of clinical and demographic metadata varied by source and participant and was provided uncurated.

Reading the germline V gene (reference sequence) gives CDR1 LNHDA and CDR2 SQIVND. The trim is 6 bases for V and 3 bases for J, with a gap of 9 bases between the germline ends. The CDR3 spans 13 residues, from the cysteine through the phenylalanine. The CDR3 DNA has 39 bases and is translated from base 1. TCRbeta CDR3 regions were amplified from genomic DNA by means of the immunoSEQ Assay, a bias-controlled multiplex PCR. The authors' analysis ran thus. The number of nucleated cells in each sample was estimated by amplification of reference gene primers within the assay. To quantify the absolute abundance of each unique TCRbeta CDR3 rearrangement, sequence reads were collapsed and filtered. For each sample, productive Simpson clonality was calculated by taking the square root of Simpson's diversity index across productive rearrangements. TCRdb took this table from immuneACCESS and kept in-frame rearrangements with V and J called. Such tables lack part of the clones; where checked against another copy, unresolved V genes explain under half of the gap, and the rest is unexplained. V and J calls and clone size follow that table, whereas D and trimming were derived from the DNA. A total of under 35,000 clones appear in this sample, approximately 89% of them only once. The ten largest clonotypes hold 13% to 15% of the sample.

Each collaborating institution followed its own protocols to collect whole blood in K2EDTA tubes. Collaborator samples were shipped for TCRbeta analysis as frozen whole blood, isolated PBMCs, or DNA extracted from either sample type. This clonotype was obtained from a man aged 55 to 70 with active COVID-19. Sequenced input: peripheral blood. This chain is built from TRBV19 and TRBJ1-5; the D gene identity is not certain. This receptor carries the CDR3 CASSRAYNQPQHF. The DNA sequence is given as TGTGCCAGTAGCCGAGCGTACAATCAGCCCCAGCATTTT.